The next 15 T cell receptor beta chains were all read from a single sample in a study of shared clonotypes between healthy human individuals. Libraries were prepared by immunoSEQ multiplex PCR; TCRdb keeps only in-frame clonotypes and omits some of them. The sample records some 2,000,000 clones, roughly 94% being singletons. Sequencing was done on a sample of naive CD4+ T cells sorted from blood. Subset here: CD45RA+ positively selected. These receptors all come from a man younger than 35 in good health.

The chain is built from TRBV18 and TRBJ2-5; D is perhaps TRBD2 (6 bases). The CDR3 is made up of 16 amino acids. Germline-derived CDR1 and CDR2 are KGHSH and LQKENI. Between the trimmed V and J ends, which lost 1 base and 5 bases, there was a span of 17 bases. The CDR3 DNA follows: TGTGCCAGCTCACCACTGGCTGGGAGGATCTGGGAGACCCAGTACTTC. It specifies CASSPLAGRIWETQYF.

This clone appeared a single time. This rearrangement joins TRBV2 to TRBJ1-5; perhaps TRBD1 as D (5 bases). Deletions cut 6 bases from V and 7 bases from J, with 10 bases between. From germline, CDR1 is SNHLY and CDR2 FYNNEI. The CDR3 loop spans 12 amino acids. The CDR3 DNA reads TGTGCCAGCAGGGGGGTAAACCAGCCCCAGCATTTT. Protein sequence: CASRGVNQPQHF. The full variable domain, its missing parts supplied by reference TRBV2 and TRBJ1-5, is EPEVTQTPSHQVTQMGQEVILRCVPISNHLYFYWYRQILGQKVEFLVSFYNNEISEKSEIFDDQFSVERPDGSNFTLKIRSTKLEDSAMYFCASRGVNQPQHFGDGTRLSIL.

CDR3 nucleotide sequence: TGTGCCAGCAGCCAACCTGGACTATTCGGCACAGATACGCAGTATTTT. This sequence encodes CASSQPGLFGTDTQYF. V is TRBV4-2 and J is TRBJ2-3; D possibly corresponds to TRBD2 (6 bases). The CDR3 sequence is 16 residues long. Deletions cut 2 bases from V and 1 base from J, with 13 bases between. Per germline, CDR1 LGHNA and CDR2 YNFKEQ.

This sequence joins TRBV19 and TRBJ2-3, with TRBD2 matching 9 bases. The CDR3 totals 13 residues. V gave up 4 bases and J gave up 5 bases; unmatched junction bases: 1. Germline V gene sequence: CDR1 LNHDA, CDR2 SQIVND (reference sequence). The DNA of the CDR3 is TGTGCCAGTAGTAAACTAGCGGGAGATACGCAGTATTTT. It yields the protein CASSKLAGDTQYF.

The V gene is TRBV7-2, the J gene TRBJ2-7, with 7 bases that match TRBD2. CDR3 length: 15 amino acids. V gave up 5 bases and J gave up 2 bases; unmatched junction bases: 9. The germline V gene encodes CDR1 SGHTA and CDR2 FQGNSA. In DNA, the CDR3 is TGTGCCAGCAGCCTACAGTGGGAGGGACCCTACGAGCAGTACTTC. This translates into CASSLQWEGPYEQYF.

This sequence joins TRBV4-1 and TRBJ1-2; 11 bases line up with TRBD1. The CDR3 totals 16 residues. V lost 1 base to trimming and J lost 8 bases; unmatched junction nucleotides: 9. The germline V gene has CDR1 MGHRA and CDR2 YSYEKL. The DNA of the CDR3 is TGCGCCAGCAGCCAAGCAACAAAGGGACAGGGGGAAGGCTACACCTTC. Amino acids: CASSQATKGQGEGYTF.

The chain combines TRBV10-3 with TRBJ1-2; 9 positions match TRBD1. Germline V gene data show CDR1 as ENHRY and CDR2 as SYGVKD. Germline trimming cut 10 bases from V and 8 bases from J; bases unmatched to any gene: 8. CDR3 size: 12 residues. CDR3 in amino acids: CATGQGLGGYTF. The CDR3 DNA is TGTGCCACCGGACAGGGGCTAGGCGGCTACACCTTC.

The chain joins TRBV28 to TRBJ2-7, with a weak D call TRBD1 (7 bases). This CDR3 region has 14 residues. Trimming took off 1 base at V and 3 bases at J, with 10 bases between the two ends. Germline CDR1 MDHEN, CDR2 SYDVKM. The CDR3 here is CASSLSGGRYEQYF. As DNA, the CDR3 is TGTGCCAGCAGTTTATCAGGGGGGCGCTACGAGCAGTACTTC.

The chain is built from TRBV5-6 and TRBJ1-2, with D hard to call. This CDR3 is 13 amino acids long. V was cut by 3 bases and J by 6 bases, with 12 bases left in between. Germline V gene lookup returns CDR1 SGHDT and CDR2 YYEEEE. In DNA, the CDR3 is TGTGCCAGCAGCTCCGACGGGATGCATGGCTACACCTTC. It specifies CASSSDGMHGYTF.

The chain employs TRBV5-1 and TRBJ2-1, with 7 positions matching TRBD1. Germline V gene lookup returns CDR1 SGHRS and CDR2 YFSETQ. This CDR3 contains 14 residues. Unmatched junction bases numbered 2, after V lost 2 bases and J lost 3 bases. The CDR3 reads CASSLQGHYNEQFF. The CDR3 DNA is TGCGCCAGCAGCTTACAGGGGCACTACAATGAGCAGTTCTTC.

The genes are TRBV5-1 and TRBJ2-3, with TRBD1 matching 9 bases. The germline gives CDR1 SGHRS, CDR2 YFSETQ. There are 16 residues in the CDR3. With V trimmed by 4 bases and J by 0 bases, 6 bases remained unmatched. CDR3 sequence reads: CASSTGTGLSTDTQYF. DNA of the CDR3: TGCGCCAGCAGCACCGGGACAGGGCTGAGCACAGATACGCAGTATTTT.

The chain has TRBV9 and TRBJ2-3, with a weak D call TRBD2 (5 bases). From germline, CDR1 is SGDLS and CDR2 YYNGEE. The CDR3 length is 16 residues. V lost 3 bases to trimming and J lost 6 bases, with 20 bases between them. CDR3 protein: CASSAGPTRGRDTQYF. The CDR3 DNA sequence: TGTGCCAGCAGCGCCGGACCGACCCGGGGTAGGGATACGCAGTATTTT.

Notes on this clone: Additional DNA sequences in this sample encode the identical CDR3. The V gene is TRBV7-9, the J gene TRBJ1-2; D not resolved. There are 14 residues in the CDR3. V gave up 0 bases and J gave up 2 bases, with 7 bases separating them. Germline CDR1 reads SEHNR; CDR2 reads FQNEAQ (reference sequence). CDR3: CASSLAGENYGYTF. The CDR3 nucleotides are TGTGCCAGCAGCTTAGCGGGTGAAAACTATGGCTACACCTTC.

This clone was picked up a small number of times. V is TRBV7-6 and J is TRBJ2-5; D gene ambiguous. The end of the DNA aligns better with TRBJ2-7, so the J call may be wrong. Germline V gene data show CDR1 as SGHVS and CDR2 as FNYEAQ. CDR3 size: 12 residues. Here the CDR3 reads CASSLPTHEQYF. The CDR3 DNA follows: TGTGCCAGCAGCTTACCGACTCACGAGCAGTACTTC.

The DNA for the CDR3 is TGTGCCAGCAGCTTATCACAGGGGGTCCATGAGCAGTTCTTC. This codes for CASSLSQGVHEQFF. The rearrangement links TRBV7-2 to TRBJ2-1; TRBD1 matches at 8 bases. CDR1 is SGHTA, CDR2 FQGNSA, per germline. V was pared by 2 bases and J by 8 bases, with 5 bases of the junction left unmatched. The CDR3 totals 14 residues.